A selection of T cell receptor beta chains follows, all from one sample in a study of blood T cell repertoires in COVID-19. Generated by immunoSEQ multiplex PCR, the TCRdb table keeps only in-frame clones and is missing some. The table has under 300,000 clones, approximately 84% seen once; the top ten hold 15%. Sequencing was done on a sample of PBMCs or T cells enriched from blood (not recorded which). The receptors here all came from a man in his forties who had recovered from COVID-19. CDR3s include the opening cysteine and the closing phenylalanine or tryptophan. D genes are given only for firm matches. Not every row has a clone size; where given, it reads once, few, many or a size class.

d_gene	j_gene	v_gene	abundance	CDR3nt	CDR3aa
NA	TRBJ1-3	TRBV27	NA	TGTGCCAGCAGTTCAGTCGGACAGCCTGGAAACACCATATATTTT	CASSSVGQPGNTIYF
NA	TRBJ1-3	TRBV28	NA	TGTGCCAGCAGTCTACGAAACACCATATATTTT	CASSLRNTIYF
TRBD1	TRBJ1-1	TRBV15	NA	TGTGCCACCAGCGATTCTTACAGGGGAAACACTGAAGCTTTCTTT	CATSDSYRGNTEAFF
TRBD2	TRBJ2-1	TRBV2	NA	TGTGCCGCGGGGGTACGGAACAATGAGCAGTTCTTC	CAAGVRNNEQFF
NA	TRBJ1-2	TRBV5-1	NA	TGCGCCAGCAGTTTAACCGGGACAACTGGCGGCTACACCTTC	CASSLTGTTGGYTF
NA	TRBJ1-1	TRBV5-1	NA	TGCGCCAGCAGCTTGGGACTGACGAACACTGAAGCTTTCTTT	CASSLGLTNTEAFF
TRBD2	TRBJ2-3	TRBV6-2/TRBV6-3	NA	TGTGCCAGCAGTAACGGGGGGACTCGCACAGATACGCAGTATTTT	CASSNGGTRTDTQYF
NA	TRBJ1-1	TRBV28	NA	TGTGCCAGCAGTTTACTAGTTAATGAAGCTTTCTTT	CASSLLVNEAFF
NA	TRBJ2-6	TRBV28	few	TGTGCCAGCAGTTCCGGTCCCTCTGGGGCCAACGTCCTGACTTTC	CASSSGPSGANVLTF
NA	TRBJ2-7	TRBV5-1	NA	TGCGCCAGCAGCTTGGCAGTCAGAGGGCTTTACGAGCAGTACTTC	CASSLAVRGLYEQYF
TRBD1	TRBJ2-2	TRBV5-4	NA	TGTGCCAGCAGCCGAACAGGGGAATCCGGGGAGCTGTTTTTT	CASSRTGESGELFF
NA	TRBJ2-5	TRBV5-1	NA	TGCGCCAGCAGCTTGACAAGACAAGAGACCCAGTACTTC	CASSLTRQETQYF
NA	TRBJ2-1	TRBV5-1	NA	TGCGCCAGCAGCTTGGCCTGGGGCCTCCTGGGCAATGAGCAGTTCTTC	CASSLAWGLLGNEQFF
NA	TRBJ1-1	TRBV19	NA	TGTGCCAGTAGTAATATTGTGGGAGGTGAAGCTTTCTTT	CASSNIVGGEAFF
NA	TRBJ2-5	TRBV7-9	NA	TGTGCCAGCAGCCGCATGGCGGAAGAGACCCAGTACTTC	CASSRMAEETQYF
TRBD1	TRBJ2-1	TRBV27	NA	TGTGCCAGCACTGGACAGGTTGGGACCTACAATGAGCAGTTCTTC	CASTGQVGTYNEQFF
NA	TRBJ1-5	TRBV2	NA	TGTGCCACCAAGGGGGTGGGCAATCAGCCCCAGCATTTT	CATKGVGNQPQHF
TRBD1	TRBJ1-2	TRBV5-1	NA	TGCGCCAGCAGCTCCTCCGGGACAGGGACGGATGGCTACACCTTC	CASSSSGTGTDGYTF
NA	TRBJ1-3	TRBV7-9	NA	TGTGCCAGCAGCCAAAATGCAGGGTTCTCTGGAAACACCATATATTTT	CASSQNAGFSGNTIYF
NA	TRBJ1-5	TRBV6-2/TRBV6-3	NA	TGTGCCAGCAGCCAAGGAGGTTATAGGGAGCATTTT	CASSQGGYREHF
NA	TRBJ1-2	TRBV30	once	TGTGCCTGGAGCCGAGACGGAGATGGCTACACCTTC	CAWSRDGDGYTF
TRBD1	TRBJ2-7	TRBV4-3	NA	TGCGCCAGCAGCCAAGATCCGGGACAGGGGTGGGGGGAGCAGTACTTC	CASSQDPGQGWGEQYF
NA	TRBJ2-6	TRBV24-1	once	TGTGCCACTGACTCCGAGGGGGCCAACGTCCTGACTTTC	CATDSEGANVLTF
NA	TRBJ2-1	TRBV2	NA	TGTGCCAGCAGTGAACGAAGGACAGCACCCTACAATGAGCAGTTCTTC	CASSERRTAPYNEQFF
NA	TRBJ1-1	TRBV27	once	TGTGCCAGCAGTTTAAACGGGAACACTGAAGCTTTCTTT	CASSLNGNTEAFF
NA	TRBJ1-1	TRBV2	NA	TGTGCCAGCTCCTCGCAGCAGGTCATGAACACTGAAGCTTTCTTT	CASSSQQVMNTEAFF
TRBD1	TRBJ1-1	TRBV18	NA	TGTGCCAGCTTCGCGGGACAGTTGAACACTGAAGCTTTCTTT	CASFAGQLNTEAFF
NA	TRBJ1-4	TRBV6-2/TRBV6-3	NA	TGTGCCAGCAGTTACTCCCGACTGGCTGAAAAACTGTTTTTT	CASSYSRLAEKLFF
NA	TRBJ2-5	TRBV29-1	NA	TGCAGCGTTGTTCGGGGGACCTGGGAGACCCAGTACTTC	CSVVRGTWETQYF
TRBD1	TRBJ2-5	TRBV7-9	NA	TGTGCCAGCAGCTTAGGGAGACAGGGGGTTTTGCAAGAGACCCAGTACTTC	CASSLGRQGVLQETQYF
TRBD1	TRBJ2-1	TRBV10-3	NA	TGTGCCATCAGCGGGCAGGGGGCTCAGTCCTACAATGAGCAGTTCTTC	CAISGQGAQSYNEQFF
NA	TRBJ2-6	TRBV7-8	once	TGTGCCAGCAGCTTAGCGTACGGGGAAGCTGGGGCCAACGTCCTGACTTTC	CASSLAYGEAGANVLTF
NA	TRBJ2-2	TRBV1	NA	TGCACCAGCAGCCAACCTTCCGGGGCCGGGGAGCTGTTTTTT	CTSSQPSGAGELFF
TRBD2	TRBJ2-2	TRBV6-1	few	TGTGCCAGCAGTGGTCGCGGGGGGGCCGGTCCCGGGGAGCTGTTTTTT	CASSGRGGAGPGELFF
TRBD1	TRBJ1-1	TRBV19	NA	TGTGCCAGTAGGTTAAACAGGGGCTTGAACACTGAAGCTTTCTTT	CASRLNRGLNTEAFF
NA	TRBJ2-3	TRBV5-8	NA	TGTGCCAGCAGCTGGGGCGGTCGGGGCACAGATACGCAGTATTTT	CASSWGGRGTDTQYF
NA	TRBJ1-5	TRBV7-2	few	TGTGCCAGCAGCGCGTTCGCCCAGCCCCAGCATTTT	CASSAFAQPQHF
TRBD2	TRBJ2-2	TRBV24-1	once	TGTGCCACCAGTGGCCCTACTAGCGGGGGGATCACCGGGGAGCTGTTTTTT	CATSGPTSGGITGELFF
TRBD1	TRBJ1-1	TRBV5-1	NA	TGCGCCAGCAGCCAAACGACAGGGGGCATCTCTGAAGCTTTCTTT	CASSQTTGGISEAFF
TRBD1	TRBJ1-1	TRBV12-5	NA	TGTGCTAGTGGTTCGAGGACAGGGCAAAAAGCTTTCTTT	CASGSRTGQKAFF
TRBD1	TRBJ2-7	TRBV5-4	many	TGTGCCAGCAGCTTGGGGGGACAGTACGAGCAGTACTTC	CASSLGGQYEQYF
NA	TRBJ2-5	TRBV29-1	few	TGCAGCGTTGAAACAGGGAGAGGGGAGACCCAGTACTTC	CSVETGRGETQYF
NA	TRBJ1-2	TRBV9	NA	TGTGCCAGCAGCGTAGCGGCCAGGGACTATGGCTACACCTTC	CASSVAARDYGYTF
TRBD1	TRBJ2-1	TRBV7-8	NA	TGTGCCAGCAGCCGGGACAGGCAGAATGAGCAGTTCTTC	CASSRDRQNEQFF
NA	TRBJ2-7	TRBV28	NA	TGTGCCAGCAGCCCCCTGGGCCGCTTGGGCGAGCAGTACTTC	CASSPLGRLGEQYF
TRBD2	TRBJ2-3	TRBV5-1	NA	TGCGCCAGCAGCTGGGGGACTAGCGGGAGCGGGTTGCCAGATACGCAGTATTTT	CASSWGTSGSGLPDTQYF
TRBD1	TRBJ2-3	TRBV4-3	NA	TGCGCCAGCAGCCAAGACCCCCGGGGACAGACGCAGTATTTT	CASSQDPRGQTQYF
NA	TRBJ2-6	TRBV28	NA	TGTGCCAGCAGTTCGCCCAGCAGCGGCGTAACCGCTGGGGCCAACGTCCTGACTTTC	CASSSPSSGVTAGANVLTF
NA	TRBJ1-1	TRBV12-3/TRBV12-4	NA	TGTGCCAGCAGTTTCACTTCGACTGAAGCTTTCTTT	CASSFTSTEAFF
NA	TRBJ1-3	TRBV7-3	once	TGTGCCAGCAGCTTAGGGCCTAACTCTGGAAACACCATATATTTT	CASSLGPNSGNTIYF
NA	TRBJ2-5	TRBV3-1/TRBV3-2	NA	TGTGCCAGCAGCACGACAGGATGGAAGACCCAGTACTTC	CASSTTGWKTQYF
NA	TRBJ1-2	TRBV19	NA	TGTGCCAGTAGTACAGGGCTATCTTGGGGCTACACCTTC	CASSTGLSWGYTF